This note documents a single T cell receptor (beta chain) sequence. The antigen is undetermined. The PCR employed 60 Vbeta primers together with 13 Jbeta primers. Clones were sequenced by immunoSEQ multiplex PCR, and TCRdb holds only the in-frame ones, with some missing. The repertoire includes about 180,000 clones, 82% of them detected once, and 1.5% sits in the top ten. The V gene's germline CDR1 is GTSNPN and CDR2 SVGIG (reference sequence). The V gene lost 8 bases and the J gene lost 9 bases, with 17 bases spanning the gap. There are 12 residues in the CDR3. This sample is part of a study of cytomegalovirus exposure and HLA in healthy donors. Study observations and caveats: In a later analysis, at a false discovery rate of 0.05, over 15,000 TCR beta sequences were associated with HLA alleles.

Sequences were obtained from PBMCs. This clonotype originated in a man aged 40-50 years in good health and CMV-seronegative. The chain couples TRBV30 to TRBJ1-3; D uncertain. The CDR3 DNA reads TGTGCCCACGGCCCATCGGGGAGCACCATATATTTT. This sequence encodes CAHGPSGSTIYF.